This T cell receptor (beta chain) derives from a study of blood T cell repertoires in COVID-19. Study in general: There were acute and convalescent COVID-19 samples, and they came from the United States, Italy and Spain. From T cells, B-cell-depleted T cells, or PBMCs came the material, which was cDNA or gDNA.

The V and J ends lost 9 bases and 2 bases respectively, with 14 bases between them. Germline V lookup: CDR1 KGHDR, CDR2 SFDVKD. The CDR3 is 14 residues long. TCRdb's table, derived via immunoSEQ multiplex PCR, lists solely in-frame clones and lacks some. The sample carries about 67,000 clones, around nine tenths recorded once. This sequence was found in a woman older than 75 with acute or convalescent COVID-19. The sequencing sample was made of peripheral blood. The gene calls are TRBV24-1 and TRBJ2-3, with D maybe TRBD2 (6 bases). The CDR3 spells CATRGGTPTDTQYF. The CDR3 DNA is TGTGCCACCCGCGGCGGGACTCCCACAGATACGCAGTATTTT.